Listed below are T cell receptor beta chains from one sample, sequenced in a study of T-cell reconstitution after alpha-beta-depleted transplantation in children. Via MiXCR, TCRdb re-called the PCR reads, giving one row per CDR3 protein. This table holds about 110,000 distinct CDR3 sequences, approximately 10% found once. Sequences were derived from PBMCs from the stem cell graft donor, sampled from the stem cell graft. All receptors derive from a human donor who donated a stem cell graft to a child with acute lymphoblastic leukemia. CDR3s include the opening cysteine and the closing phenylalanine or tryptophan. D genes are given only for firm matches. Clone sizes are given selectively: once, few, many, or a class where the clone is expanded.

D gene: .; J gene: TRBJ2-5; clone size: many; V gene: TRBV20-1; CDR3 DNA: TGCAGTGCTGGGAATGTAGCTCCGCAAGAGACCCAGTACTTC; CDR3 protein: CSAGNVAPQETQYF
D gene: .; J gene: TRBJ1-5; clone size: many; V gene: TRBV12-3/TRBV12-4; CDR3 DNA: TGTGCCAGCAGTTTAAAAACAACAGGGAGGAATCAGCCCCAGCATTTT; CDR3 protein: CASSLKTTGRNQPQHF
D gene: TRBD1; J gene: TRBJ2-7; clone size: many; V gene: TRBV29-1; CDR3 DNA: TGCAGCGTCCTGACAGGGGACTACGAGCAGTACTTC; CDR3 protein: CSVLTGDYEQYF
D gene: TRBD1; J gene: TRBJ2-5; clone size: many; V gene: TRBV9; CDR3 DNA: TGTGCCAGCAGCTTAACCGGGACAGGGGCAGAGACCCAGTACTTC; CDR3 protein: CASSLTGTGAETQYF
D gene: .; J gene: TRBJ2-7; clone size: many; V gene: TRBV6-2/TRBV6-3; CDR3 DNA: TGTGCCAGCGGACTTCCCTACTACGAGCAGTACTTC; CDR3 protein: CASGLPYYEQYF
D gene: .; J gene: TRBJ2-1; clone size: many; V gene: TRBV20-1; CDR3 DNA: TGCAGTGCTAGAGCAGGGGGGGACTACAATGAGCAGTTCTTC; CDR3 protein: CSARAGGDYNEQFF
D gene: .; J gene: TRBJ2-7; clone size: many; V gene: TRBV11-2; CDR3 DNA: TGTGCCAGCAGCTTAAGAACCACCTACGAGCAGTACTTC; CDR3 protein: CASSLRTTYEQYF
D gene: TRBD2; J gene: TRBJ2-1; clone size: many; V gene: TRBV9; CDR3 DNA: TGTGCCAGCAGCCCGAGGGTAGCGGGCAATGAGCAGTTCTTC; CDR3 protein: CASSPRVAGNEQFF
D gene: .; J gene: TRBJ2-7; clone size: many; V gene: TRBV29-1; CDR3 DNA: TGCAGCATAGCAGGGACCTACGAGCAGTACTTC; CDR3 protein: CSIAGTYEQYF
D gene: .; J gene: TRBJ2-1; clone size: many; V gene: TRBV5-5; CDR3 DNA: TGTGCCAGCAGCCCCTGGGGGGCGCAAAGCAATGAGCAGTTCTTC; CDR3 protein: CASSPWGAQSNEQFF
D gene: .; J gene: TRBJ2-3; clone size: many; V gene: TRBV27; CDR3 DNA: TGTGCCAGCAGTTTATCGTTGTTAGATACGCAGTATTTT; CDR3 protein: CASSLSLLDTQYF
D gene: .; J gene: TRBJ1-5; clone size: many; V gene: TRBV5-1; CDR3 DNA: TGCGCCAGCAGCTTAGCGGTTGGTCAGCCCCAGCATTTT; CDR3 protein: CASSLAVGQPQHF
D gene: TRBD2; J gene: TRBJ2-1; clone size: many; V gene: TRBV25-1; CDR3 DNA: TGTGCCAGCAGTGAATGGACCGGACTAGCGGTACCCTACAATGAGCAGTTCTTC; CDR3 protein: CASSEWTGLAVPYNEQFF
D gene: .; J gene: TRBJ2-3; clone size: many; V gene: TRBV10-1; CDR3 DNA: TGCGCCAGCAGCCGGGGCTCACGCACAGATACGCAGTATTTT; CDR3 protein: CASSRGSRTDTQYF
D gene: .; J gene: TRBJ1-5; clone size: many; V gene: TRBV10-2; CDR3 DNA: TGCGCCAGCAGTGAGTCGAATCCCGGATATAGCAATCAGCCCCAGCATTTT; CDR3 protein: CASSESNPGYSNQPQHF
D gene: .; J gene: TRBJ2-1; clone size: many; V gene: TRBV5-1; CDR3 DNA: TGCGCCAGCAGCTTCCTGGTAATCGGAGATGAGCAGTTCTTC; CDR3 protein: CASSFLVIGDEQFF
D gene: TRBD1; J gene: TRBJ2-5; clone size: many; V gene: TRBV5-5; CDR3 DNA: TGTGCCAGCAGCTTGGGGGGGACAGGGGTTCAAGAGACCCAGTACTTC; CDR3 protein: CASSLGGTGVQETQYF
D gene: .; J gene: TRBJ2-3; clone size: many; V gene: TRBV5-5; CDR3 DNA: TGTGCCAGCAGCTTGGGTCGGGGGACCACAGATACGCAGTATTTT; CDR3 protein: CASSLGRGTTDTQYF
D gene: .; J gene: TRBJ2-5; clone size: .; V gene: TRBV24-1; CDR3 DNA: TGTGCCACCAGTCAACCGGGGACTGGGGAGACCCAGTACTTC; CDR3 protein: CATSQPGTGETQYF
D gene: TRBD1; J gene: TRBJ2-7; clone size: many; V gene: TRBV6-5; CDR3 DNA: TGTGCCAGCACAACGTCCATTGGGACAGGAAGAAGACTCTTC; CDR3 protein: CASTTSIGTGRRLF
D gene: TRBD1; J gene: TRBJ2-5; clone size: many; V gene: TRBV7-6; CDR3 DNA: TGTGCCAGCAGCAATAACAGGGGAGCGGAGACCCAGTACTTC; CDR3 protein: CASSNNRGAETQYF
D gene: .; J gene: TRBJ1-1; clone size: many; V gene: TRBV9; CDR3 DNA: TGTGCCAGCAGCCCAGACCCGAACACTGAAGCTTTCTTT; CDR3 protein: CASSPDPNTEAFF
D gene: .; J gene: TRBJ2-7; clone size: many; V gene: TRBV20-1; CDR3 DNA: TGCAGTGCTAGGGTCAGGGCGGTAAGCGAGCAGTACTTC; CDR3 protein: CSARVRAVSEQYF
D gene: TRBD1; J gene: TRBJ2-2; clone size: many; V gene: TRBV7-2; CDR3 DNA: TGTGCCAGCAGCTTGAATACAGGGGGCGCGGTATCCGGGGAGCTGTTTTTT; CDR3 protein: CASSLNTGGAVSGELFF
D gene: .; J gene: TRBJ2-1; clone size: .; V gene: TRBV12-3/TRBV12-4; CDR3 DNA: TGTGCCAGCAGGTCTGGATCCTCCTACAATGAGCAGTTCTTC; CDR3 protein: CASRSGSSYNEQFF
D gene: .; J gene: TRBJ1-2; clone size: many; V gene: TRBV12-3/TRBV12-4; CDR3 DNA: TGTGCCAGCAGTTTAGCATCGGGTTCTAACTATGGCTACACCTTC; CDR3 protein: CASSLASGSNYGYTF
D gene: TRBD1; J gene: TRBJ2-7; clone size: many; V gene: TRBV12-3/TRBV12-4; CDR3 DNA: TGTGCCAGCAGTTTACGGACAGGAGAGTGGCCCTACGAGCAGTACTTC; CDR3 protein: CASSLRTGEWPYEQYF
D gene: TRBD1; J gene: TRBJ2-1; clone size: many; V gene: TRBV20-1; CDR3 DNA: TGCAGTGAAGTTCAACAGGGGAACAATGAGCAGTTCTTC; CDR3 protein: CSEVQQGNNEQFF
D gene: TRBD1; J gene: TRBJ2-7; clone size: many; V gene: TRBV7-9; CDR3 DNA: TGTGCCAGCACCCCCAAATCCGGGACAGTGTACTACGAGCAGTACTTC; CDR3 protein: CASTPKSGTVYYEQYF
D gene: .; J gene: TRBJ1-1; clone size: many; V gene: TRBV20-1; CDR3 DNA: TGCAGTGCTAGTTTACCGGGACAGAACACTGAAGCTTTCTTT; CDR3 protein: CSASLPGQNTEAFF
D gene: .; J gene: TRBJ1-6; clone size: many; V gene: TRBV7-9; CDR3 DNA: TGTGCCAGCAGCTTATCGGCAGGGGTCTATAATTCACCCCTCCACTTT; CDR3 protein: CASSLSAGVYNSPLHF
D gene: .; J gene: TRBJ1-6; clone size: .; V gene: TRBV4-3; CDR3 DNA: TGCGCCAGCAGCCAAGTTTTGGGTATCAGCTACCTCTATAATTCACCCCTCCACTTT; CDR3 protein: CASSQVLGISYLYNSPLHF
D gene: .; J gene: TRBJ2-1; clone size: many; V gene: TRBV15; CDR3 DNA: TGTGCCACCAGCAGACCAACAAGGGCCCCCCCAAGGGATGTTACCGATGAGCAGTTCTTC; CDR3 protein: CATSRPTRAPPRDVTDEQFF
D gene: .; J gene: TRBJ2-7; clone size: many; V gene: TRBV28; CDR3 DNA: TGTGCCACAGGGAGCTCCTACGAGCAGTACTTC; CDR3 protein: CATGSSYEQYF
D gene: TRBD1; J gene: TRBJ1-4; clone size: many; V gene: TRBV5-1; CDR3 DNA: TGCGCCAGCAGCTCGACAGGGGGCGAGGAAAAACTGTTTTTT; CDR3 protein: CASSSTGGEEKLFF
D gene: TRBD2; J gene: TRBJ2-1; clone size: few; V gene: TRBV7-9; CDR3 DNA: TGTGCCAGCAGCTCGGGACTAGCGGCCGACCTGGGGAATGAGCAGTTCTTC; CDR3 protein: CASSSGLAADLGNEQFF
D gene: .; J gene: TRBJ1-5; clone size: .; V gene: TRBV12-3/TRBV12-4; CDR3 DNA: TGTGCCTTCAGTTCCGACGATCAGCCCCAGCATTTT; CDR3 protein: CAFSSDDQPQHF
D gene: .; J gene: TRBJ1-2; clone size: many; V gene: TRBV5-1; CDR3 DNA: TGCGCCAGCAGCCCTCGGACAGCTGCATATGGCTACACCTTC; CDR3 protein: CASSPRTAAYGYTF
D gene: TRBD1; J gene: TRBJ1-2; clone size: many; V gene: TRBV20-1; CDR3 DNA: TGCAGTGCTAGAGATCGAGGCCAGGGGGATGGCGGCTACACCTTC; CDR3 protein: CSARDRGQGDGGYTF
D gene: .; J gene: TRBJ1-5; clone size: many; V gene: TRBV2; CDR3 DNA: TGTGCCAGCAGTCGGGGGAGGGGGAGCAATCAGCCCCAGCATTTT; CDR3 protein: CASSRGRGSNQPQHF
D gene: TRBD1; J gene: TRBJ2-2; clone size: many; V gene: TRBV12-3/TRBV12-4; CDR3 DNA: TGTGCCTTCACTAAAGGGGGCCCCACCGGGGAGCTGTTTTTT; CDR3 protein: CAFTKGGPTGELFF
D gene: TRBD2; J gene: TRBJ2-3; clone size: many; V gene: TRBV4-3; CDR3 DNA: TGCGCCAGCAGCCGGGAGGGACTCTACCGCACAGATACGCAGTATTTT; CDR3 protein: CASSREGLYRTDTQYF
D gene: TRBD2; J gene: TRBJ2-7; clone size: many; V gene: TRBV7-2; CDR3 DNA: TGTGCCAGCAGCTTAAAAAGCGGGAACGAGCAGTACTTC; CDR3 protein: CASSLKSGNEQYF
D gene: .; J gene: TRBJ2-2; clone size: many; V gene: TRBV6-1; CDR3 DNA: TGTGCCAGCAGTCCGAGCCCCTTGTCGAACACCGGGGAGCTGTTTTTT; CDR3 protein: CASSPSPLSNTGELFF
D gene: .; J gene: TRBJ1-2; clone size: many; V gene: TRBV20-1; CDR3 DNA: TGCAGTGCAAGGGACCAAAAGGACTATGGCTACACCTTC; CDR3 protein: CSARDQKDYGYTF
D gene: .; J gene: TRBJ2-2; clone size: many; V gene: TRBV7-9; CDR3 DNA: TGTGCCAGCAGCAGAACCCTGGGCGTCTTAACCGGGGAGCTGTTTTTT; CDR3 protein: CASSRTLGVLTGELFF
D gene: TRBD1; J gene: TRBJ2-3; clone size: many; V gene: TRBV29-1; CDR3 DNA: TGCAGCGTTGAAGCCGGGACAGGGGGCTCAGATACGCAGTATTTT; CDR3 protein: CSVEAGTGGSDTQYF
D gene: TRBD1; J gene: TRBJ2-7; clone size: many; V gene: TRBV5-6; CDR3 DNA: TGTGCCAGCAGACCCAGGGGGAGCTCCTACGAGCAGTACTTC; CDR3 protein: CASRPRGSSYEQYF
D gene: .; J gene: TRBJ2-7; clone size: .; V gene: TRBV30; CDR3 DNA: TGTGCCTGGAGTGTGGGCAACGAGCAGTACTTC; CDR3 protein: CAWSVGNEQYF
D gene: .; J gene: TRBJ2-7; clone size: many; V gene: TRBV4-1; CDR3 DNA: TGCGCCAGCAGCCAAGAAGGGGGGCGGGACGAGCAGTACTTC; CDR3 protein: CASSQEGGRDEQYF
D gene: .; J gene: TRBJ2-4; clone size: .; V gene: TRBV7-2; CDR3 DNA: TGTGCCAGCAGCTTAGCGGAGGTGGCGGGAAACATTCAGTACTTC; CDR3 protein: CASSLAEVAGNIQYF
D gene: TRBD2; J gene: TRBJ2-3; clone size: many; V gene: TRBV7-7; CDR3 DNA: TGTGCTAGCAGCCCGGGACTAGCGAGTCTCACAGATACGCAGTATTTT; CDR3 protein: CASSPGLASLTDTQYF